A selection of T cell receptor beta chains follows, all from one sample in a study of blood T cell repertoires in COVID-19. The method was immunoSEQ multiplex PCR; TCRdb's version includes in-frame clones alone and lacks a portion of them. The data show under 400,000 clones, approximately 86% seen once. Sequenced input: PBMCs or T cells enriched from blood (not recorded which). The receptors derive from a woman in her thirties or forties with acute COVID-19. CDR3s include the opening cysteine and the closing phenylalanine or tryptophan. A D gene is named only where the DNA matches it firmly. Clone size, where shown, is once, few, many, or a class for clones that have expanded.

cdr3_aa cdr3_nt j_call v_call clone_size d_call
CASSPGQGRLFF TGTGCCAGCAGCCCCGGACAGGGACGACTGTTTTTT TRBJ1-4 TRBV3-1/TRBV3-2 . TRBD1
CASSSGTSITAETQYF TGCGCCAGCAGCAGCGGGACTTCCATTACAGCAGAGACCCAGTACTTC TRBJ2-5 TRBV5-1 . TRBD2
CASSLLAGDTYEQYF TGCGCCAGCAGCTTACTAGCGGGAGATACCTACGAGCAGTACTTC TRBJ2-7 TRBV4-3 once TRBD2
CASSPGTSGSIAKNIQYF TGTGCCAGCAGCCCTGGGACTAGCGGTTCAATAGCCAAAAACATTCAGTACTTC TRBJ2-4 TRBV11-3 . TRBD2
CASSQDGTGLSGNTIYF TGTGCCAGCAGCCAAGACGGGACAGGACTCTCTGGAAACACCATATATTTT TRBJ1-3 TRBV3-1/TRBV3-2 . TRBD1
CASRASGSLFRELFF TGTGCCAGCAGGGCTAGCGGGAGTCTTTTCCGGGAGCTGTTTTTT TRBJ2-2 TRBV6-5 . TRBD2
CASSLLASGNSYNEQFF TGTGCCAGCAGCTTACTGGCTAGCGGAAATTCCTACAATGAGCAGTTCTTC TRBJ2-1 TRBV11-2 . TRBD2
CASSSGTANYGYTF TGTGCCAGCAGTTCCGGGACAGCGAACTATGGCTACACCTTC TRBJ1-2 TRBV28 . TRBD1
CASSLTGTEYEQYF TGTGCCAGCTCACTAACCGGGACAGAGTACGAGCAGTACTTC TRBJ2-7 TRBV18 . TRBD1
CASSTQRGPLYGYTF TGTGCCAGCAGTACCCAGAGGGGGCCCCTCTATGGCTACACCTTC TRBJ1-2 TRBV27 . TRBD1
CASPITDRVSSLHF TGTGCCAGCCCGATAACGGACAGGGTGTCGTCCCTCCACTTT TRBJ1-6 TRBV28 . TRBD1
CASSEYGGSHIQYF TGTGCCAGCAGTGAATACGGGGGATCGCACATTCAGTACTTC TRBJ2-4 TRBV25-1 . .
CASSQDPIAGGISGNTIYF TGCGCCAGCAGCCAGGACCCAATTGCAGGGGGCATTTCTGGAAACACCATATATTTT TRBJ1-3 TRBV4-3 . TRBD1
CASSRSGGGYTF TGTGCCAGCAGCCGATCAGGGGGCGGCTACACCTTC TRBJ1-2 TRBV5-4 . TRBD1
CASSQGLRLSNSPLHF TGTGCCAGCAGCCAAGGGCTGAGGCTGTCTAATTCACCCCTCCACTTT TRBJ1-6 TRBV3-1/TRBV3-2 . .
CASTSHERGYEQYF TGTGCCAGCACCTCACACGAACGGGGATACGAGCAGTACTTC TRBJ2-7 TRBV28 . .
CASGSGSGTGELFF TGTGCCAGCGGGAGCGGGAGTGGCACCGGGGAGCTGTTTTTT TRBJ2-2 TRBV27 . TRBD2
CASSYSSNRDRANNEQFF TGTGCCAGCAGTTACTCGAGTAACCGGGACAGGGCAAACAATGAGCAGTTCTTC TRBJ2-1 TRBV6-2/TRBV6-3 . TRBD1
CASKKEAAYNSPLHF TGTGCCAGCAAAAAAGAGGCAGCCTATAATTCACCCCTCCACTTT TRBJ1-6 TRBV7-8 . .
CASNGGNQPQHF TGTGCCAGCAACGGCGGGAATCAGCCCCAGCATTTT TRBJ1-5 TRBV28 . .
CAISPTGGTDTQYF TGTGCCATCAGCCCCACAGGGGGCACAGATACGCAGTATTTT TRBJ2-3 TRBV10-3 once TRBD1
CASSYRGANEQFF TGTGCCAGCAGTTACCGGGGGGCGAATGAGCAGTTCTTC TRBJ2-1 TRBV25-1 . .
CATSDGQPNEKLFF TGTGCCACCAGTGATGGGCAGCCCAATGAAAAACTGTTTTTT TRBJ1-4 TRBV24-1 . .
CASSLVGTEQYF TGTGCCAGCAGCTTAGTAGGGACAGAACAGTATTTT TRBJ2-3 TRBV7-2 . TRBD1
CASSLVVSVGSDTGELFF TGCGCCAGCAGCTTGGTAGTTTCGGTAGGGAGTGACACCGGGGAGCTGTTTTTT TRBJ2-2 TRBV5-1 . .
CASSFLGDNYGYTF TGTGCCAGCAGTTTTTTAGGGGATAACTATGGCTACACCTTC TRBJ1-2 TRBV27 . .
CASSLVGTGNSPLHF TGTGCCAGCAGCTTAGTGGGGACAGGGAATTCACCCCTCCACTTT TRBJ1-6 TRBV7-2 . TRBD1
CASSETSLEAFF TGTGCCAGCAGTGAGACAAGCCTTGAAGCTTTCTTT TRBJ1-1 TRBV6-1 . .
CASSHRGSTDGYTF TGTGCCAGCAGCCACCGAGGCAGCACTGATGGCTACACCTTC TRBJ1-2 TRBV14 once .
CASSLDLGTDIYEQYF TGTGCCAGCAGCTTAGATCTGGGGACAGACATTTACGAGCAGTACTTC TRBJ2-7 TRBV7-2 . TRBD1
CATSRGRGAYEQYF TGTGCCACCAGCAGAGGTCGGGGGGCGTACGAGCAGTACTTC TRBJ2-7 TRBV15 few .
CASSIIPGQGTDTQYF TGTGCCAGCTCTATCATCCCAGGGCAAGGAACAGATACGCAGTATTTT TRBJ2-3 TRBV18 . .
CASSLSTAFYGYTF TGTGCCAGCAGCTTAAGCACAGCCTTCTATGGCTACACCTTC TRBJ1-2 TRBV7-2 . .
CASSLAWDRVTEAFF TGCGCCAGCAGCTTGGCATGGGACAGGGTCACTGAAGCTTTCTTT TRBJ1-1 TRBV5-1 . TRBD1
CASSQNRGGYSYEQYF TGTGCCAGCAGCCAAAACAGGGGAGGTTATTCCTACGAGCAGTACTTC TRBJ2-7 TRBV5-4 . .
CASRLAGTGGTGELFF TGTGCCAGCAGGCTCGCCGGGACAGGGGGCACCGGGGAGCTGTTTTTT TRBJ2-2 TRBV28 . TRBD1
CASSLAVQMNTEAFF TGTGCCAGCAGCTTAGCGGTACAGATGAACACTGAAGCTTTCTTT TRBJ1-1 TRBV7-8 . .
CASSTGTGQNYGYTF TGTGCCAGCAGCACTGGGACAGGGCAAAACTATGGCTACACCTTC TRBJ1-2 TRBV9 . TRBD1
CASSLDRGSNQPQHF TGTGCCTCATCCTTGGACAGGGGTAGCAATCAGCCCCAGCATTTT TRBJ1-5 TRBV10-3 many TRBD1
CASRLSGGGTDTQYF TGTGCCAGCAGGCTCTCGGGGGGTGGCACAGATACGCAGTATTTT TRBJ2-3 TRBV25-1 . TRBD2
CASSGTGARFWANVLTF TGTGCCAGTAGCGGGACAGGCGCTCGATTCTGGGCCAACGTCCTGACTTTC TRBJ2-6 TRBV19 . TRBD1
CASSLDCKYTQYF TGTGCCAGCAGTTTAGACTGCAAGTATACGCAGTATTTT TRBJ2-3 TRBV27 . .
CASTRGQGGQPQHF TGTGCCAGTACCCGCGGACAGGGGGGACAGCCCCAGCATTTT TRBJ1-5 TRBV19 . TRBD1
CAISPPGQGASIRKLGTDTQYF TGTGCCATCAGTCCTCCGGGACAGGGGGCGAGTATACGGAAGTTAGGCACAGATACGCAGTATTTT TRBJ2-3 TRBV10-3 . TRBD1
CASRSAANYGYTF TGCGCCAGCAGAAGCGCCGCTAACTATGGCTACACCTTC TRBJ1-2 TRBV5-1 . .